A single sample gave rise to the 20 T cell receptor beta chains below, sequenced in a study of CD4 T cells in relation to SARS-CoV-2 and coronaviruses. CD4+ T cells from unexposed donors were obtained before the COVID-19 pandemic (2011-2018). CD4+ T cells were isolated from the cells after more than 8 days of culture. The protocol was immunoSEQ multiplex PCR, while the TCRdb copy is restricted to in-frame clones and leaves out a portion. There are about 12,000 clones in the sample; 69% occur only once, and under 9% lies in the top ten. Their target antigens are unknown. The sequencing input was CD4+ T cells from PBMCs, cultured in vitro. Every receptor here comes from a human donor in good health.

This clone occurred a few times. The chain employs TRBV27 and TRBJ2-1; 9 bases align to TRBD1. The germline V gene has CDR1 MNHEY and CDR2 SMNVEV (reference sequence). The junction had 11 bases not matched to a gene; V was cut back by 4 bases and J by 1 base. CDR3 size: 18 residues. The CDR3 protein is CASSSPGQGGLSYNEQFF. DNA of the CDR3: TGTGCCAGCAGTTCTCCGGGACAGGGTGGTCTGTCCTACAATGAGCAGTTCTTC.

On this clone itself: The germline gene is not matched at one end of the junction; a read error may be the cause. The chain uses TRBV9 and TRBJ2-1; D might be TRBD1 or TRBD2, each matching 5 bases. CDR1 SGDLS and CDR2 YYNGEE come from the germline V gene. This CDR3 has 14 amino acids. CDR3 nucleotide sequence: TGTGCCAGCAGCACGAACCGGGCCCTGGGGGAGCGGTTCTTC. Its protein is CASSTNRALGERFF.

V usage is TRBV10-3 and J usage is TRBJ1-1, with TRBD1 as a possible D gene (6 bases). The CDR3 extends over 14 amino acids. Germline CDR1 is ENHRY and CDR2 is SYGVKD. V gave up 7 bases and J gave up 5 bases, with 17 bases separating them. The CDR3 DNA follows: TGTGCCATCAATTCAGGGGTCTTGGGAACTGAAGCTTTCTTT. Its translation is CAINSGVLGTEAFF.

CDR3 DNA sequence: TGTGCCTGGGGAATTAGCGGGAGTGTGTACGAGCAGTACTTC. Translation gives CAWGISGSVYEQYF. The J gene is TRBJ2-7, the V gene TRBV30; 9 bases fit TRBD2. V shed 5 bases and J 4 bases; nucleotides not matched to a gene: 9. Germline V gives CDR1 GTSNPN, CDR2 SVGIG (reference sequence). This CDR3 region has 14 residues.

The J gene is TRBJ2-7, the V gene TRBV3-1 (or the pseudogene TRBV3-2); 7 nucleotides line up with TRBD2. Germline CDR1 reads LGHDT; CDR2 reads YNNKEL (reference sequence). CDR3 size: 15 residues. V was clipped by 0 bases and J by 4 bases; unmatched bases: 6. The chain's CDR3 is CASSQEGGSWYEQYF. The CDR3, as DNA: TGTGCCAGCAGCCAAGAGGGCGGGAGTTGGTACGAGCAGTACTTC.

The rearrangement joins TRBV7-7 to TRBJ2-2; possible D gene TRBD2, 7 bases. V lost 7 bases to trimming and J lost 5 bases, with 17 bases between them. The CDR3 totals 15 residues. Per germline, CDR1 SSHAT and CDR2 FNYEAQ (reference sequence). The CDR3 bases are TGTGCCAGCACCCGGGGGCTAGCGGAGACCGGGGAGCTGTTTTTT. It translates to CASTRGLAETGELFF.

The chain combines TRBV10-3 with TRBJ2-1; D not certain. Looked up from germline, CDR1 is ENHRY and CDR2 is SYGVKD. The V end was cut by 5 bases, the J end by 4 bases, with 6 bases between. This CDR3 has 12 residues. The CDR3 spells CAISNLYNEQFF. Written as DNA, the CDR3 is TGTGCCATCAGTAACTTATACAATGAGCAGTTCTTC.

This clone was observed a few times. As DNA, the CDR3 is TGCGCCAGCAGCTTGTCTGGGGGGAACACCGGGGAGCTGTTTTTT. Its protein is CASSLSGGNTGELFF. The chain joins TRBV5-1 to TRBJ2-2; the D gene could be TRBD1 or TRBD2 (5 bases each). From germline, CDR1 is SGHRS and CDR2 YFSETQ. The CDR3 has 15 residues. The V end was cut by 1 base, the J end by 1 base, with 8 bases between.

V usage is TRBV19 and J usage is TRBJ2-7; no definite D call. The CDR3 totals 15 residues. V lost 5 bases and J 1 base, leaving 15 bases between the germline ends. The germline V gene encodes CDR1 LNHDA and CDR2 SQIVND (reference sequence). The CDR3 DNA sequence: TGTGCCAGTAGTGGAATGGGGATGTATTCCTACGAGCAGTACTTC. Its translation is CASSGMGMYSYEQYF.

The gene calls are TRBV5-3 and TRBJ2-7; TRBD1 matches at 9 bases. TRBV5-3 qualifies as an ORF whose function is uncertain. The CDR3 is 15 residues long. V lost 4 bases to trimming and J lost 1 base; unmatched junction nucleotides: 6. The CDR3 DNA is TGTGCCAGAAGCCGAGGGACAGGGCTGTCCTACGAGCAGTACTTC. It specifies CARSRGTGLSYEQYF.

The chain employs TRBV24-1 and TRBJ2-5; 9 nucleotides line up with TRBD2. Germline trimming cut 11 bases from V and 4 bases from J; bases unmatched to any gene: 7. Per the germline V gene, CDR1 is KGHDR and CDR2 is SFDVKD. CDR3 length equals 13 residues. The CDR3 region is CAIGIAGAETQYF. The CDR3 DNA follows: TGTGCCATCGGCATAGCGGGAGCAGAGACCCAGTACTTC.

The sample holds a few counts of this clone. The V call is TRBV4-1, the J call TRBJ1-1, with D perhaps matching TRBD1 (5 bases). The CDR3 is 15 amino acids. Trimming removed 0 bases from V and 3 bases from J, with 11 bases in between. CDR1 and CDR2 (germline): MGHRA, YSYEKL. CDR3 nucleotides: TGCGCCAGCAGCCAAGATAACGGGGCACACACTGAAGCTTTCTTT. It codes for CASSQDNGAHTEAFF.

The genes are TRBV23-1 and TRBJ1-1; the D gene is possibly TRBD1 (6 bases). TRBV23-1 counts as an open reading frame of uncertain function. V was cut by 0 bases and J by 4 bases, with 21 bases left in between. The CDR3 has 18 amino acids. The CDR3 DNA sequence: TGCGCCAGCAGTCAATCTATCGTGGTGGGACATCAGGTCACTGAAGCTTTCTTT. Translated: CASSQSIVVGHQVTEAFF.

The chain has TRBV12-5 and TRBJ2-5; 13 bases match TRBD2. With V trimmed by 6 bases and J by 6 bases, 7 bases remained unmatched. Germline values: CDR1 LGHNT, CDR2 FRNRAP. This CDR3 is 15 amino acids long. As DNA, the CDR3 is TGTGCTAGTGGCCCGACTAGCGGGAGGATAAAGACCCAGTACTTC. It yields the protein CASGPTSGRIKTQYF.

In this sample, this clone turned up a few times. This chain connects TRBV3-1 (or the pseudogene TRBV3-2) to TRBJ2-2, with 9 bases identical to TRBD2. J was trimmed by 5 bases and V by 6 bases; bases with no gene match: 10. This CDR3 contains 16 residues. The germline CDR1 and CDR2 sequences are LGHDT and YNNKEL (reference sequence). The CDR3 coding sequence is TGTGCCAGCAGTCCCCGGGCCCTAGCGGGAACCGGGGAGCTGTTTTTT. This translates into CASSPRALAGTGELFF.

The chain is built from TRBV20-1 and TRBJ2-5, with D hard to call. CDR1 and CDR2 from the germline V gene are DFQATT and SNEGSKA (reference sequence). CDR3 length equals 11 residues. V dropped 4 bases and J dropped 3 bases, with 6 bases sitting between them. The chain's CDR3 is CSATKKETQYF. The CDR3 DNA is TGCAGTGCTACAAAAAAAGAGACCCAGTACTTC.

This clone was observed once. The genes are TRBV7-8 and TRBJ1-2, with D possibly matching TRBD1 (5 bases). V was cut by 5 bases and J by 5 bases, with 15 bases left in between. The CDR3 covers 14 residues. Germline V gene sequence: CDR1 SGHVS, CDR2 FQNEAQ. The DNA for the CDR3 is TGTGCCAGCAGCGCCCGGGAAGGGGTGTATGGCTACACCTTC. Protein sequence: CASSAREGVYGYTF.

This rearrangement joins TRBV6-2 or TRBV6-3 to TRBJ2-7; possibly TRBD1 for D (5 bases). Germline values: CDR1 MNHEY, CDR2 SVGEGT. Trimming took off 6 bases at V and 3 bases at J, with 15 bases between the two ends. This CDR3 contains 14 residues. The CDR3 nucleotides are TGTGCCAGCAGCTCAGGACACCCGGGCTACGAGCAGTACTTC. Its translation is CASSSGHPGYEQYF.

The J gene is TRBJ2-3, the V gene TRBV21-1; TRBD1 is the table's D call and was not checked against the DNA. TRBV21-1 represents a pseudogene. The CDR3 is 16 residues long. CDR3 in DNA: TGTGCCAGCAGCAAAGCCGGACAGGGCATGACAGATACGCAGTATTTT. Amino acids: CASSKAGQGMTDTQYF.

The gene calls are TRBV6-4 and TRBJ2-5; 7 nucleotides line up with TRBD1. After removal of 3 bases from V and 0 bases from J, the junction contained 1 base not matched to a gene. Germline CDR1 is MRHNA and CDR2 is SNTAGT. This CDR3 is built from 14 residues. This CDR3 is CASSEGQYQETQYF. CDR3 nucleotides: TGTGCCAGCAGTGAGGGACAGTACCAAGAGACCCAGTACTTC.